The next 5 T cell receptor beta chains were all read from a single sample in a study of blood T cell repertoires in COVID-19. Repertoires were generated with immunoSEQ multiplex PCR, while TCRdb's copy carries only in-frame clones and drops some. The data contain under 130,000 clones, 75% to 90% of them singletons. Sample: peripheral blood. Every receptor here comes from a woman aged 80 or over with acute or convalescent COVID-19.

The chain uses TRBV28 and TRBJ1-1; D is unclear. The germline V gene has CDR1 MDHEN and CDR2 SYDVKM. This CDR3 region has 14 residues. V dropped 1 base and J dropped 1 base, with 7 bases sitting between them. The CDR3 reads CASSLSGRNTEAFF. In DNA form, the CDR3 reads TGTGCCAGCAGTTTATCCGGGAGGAACACTGAAGCTTTCTTT.

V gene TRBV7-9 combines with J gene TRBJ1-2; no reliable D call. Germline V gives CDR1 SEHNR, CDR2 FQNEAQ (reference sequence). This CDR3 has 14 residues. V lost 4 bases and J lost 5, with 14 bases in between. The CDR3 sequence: CASSSPPVEYGYTF. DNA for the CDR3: TGTGCCAGCAGCTCCCCCCCCGTAGAGTATGGCTACACCTTC.

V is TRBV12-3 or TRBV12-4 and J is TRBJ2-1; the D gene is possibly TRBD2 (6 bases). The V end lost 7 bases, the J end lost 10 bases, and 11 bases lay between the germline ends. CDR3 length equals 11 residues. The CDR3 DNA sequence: TGTGCCAGCACCCTTAGCGGCGAGCAGTTCTTC. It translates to CASTLSGEQFF.

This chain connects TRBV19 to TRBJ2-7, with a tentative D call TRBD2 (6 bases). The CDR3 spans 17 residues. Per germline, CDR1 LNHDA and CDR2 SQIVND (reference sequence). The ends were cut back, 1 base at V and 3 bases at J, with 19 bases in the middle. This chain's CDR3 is CASSIGGTATRLYEQYF. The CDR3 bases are TGTGCCAGTAGTATAGGCGGGACCGCGACCCGGCTCTACGAGCAGTACTTC.

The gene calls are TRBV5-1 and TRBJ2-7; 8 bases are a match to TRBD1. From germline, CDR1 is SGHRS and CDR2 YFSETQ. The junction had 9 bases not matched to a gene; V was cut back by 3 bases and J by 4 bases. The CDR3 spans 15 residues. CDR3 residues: CASSSGSRGQYEQYF. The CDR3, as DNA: TGCGCCAGCAGCTCCGGAAGCAGGGGGCAGTACGAGCAGTACTTC.